The 19 T cell receptor beta chains below were found in one sample sequenced in a study of memory CD4+ T cells and cytomegalovirus serostatus. Libraries were prepared by immunoSEQ multiplex PCR; TCRdb keeps only in-frame clonotypes and omits some of them. The sample carries about 40,000 clones, 75% to 85% recorded once. Single viable CD3+CD4+CD8-CD45RO+ cells were sorted as the memory CD4+ T cells. The source material was memory CD4+ T cells from blood. These receptors came from an adult in good health and CMV-seronegative.

The chain couples TRBV5-4 to TRBJ2-3; TRBD2 might be the D (7 bases). V dropped 7 bases and J dropped 2 bases, with 20 bases sitting between them. Germline assignment: CDR1 SGHNT and CDR2 YYREEE (reference sequence). The CDR3 has 16 residues. The CDR3 DNA reads TGTGCCAGCCTTCGGGGAGGGGGGGCTTCCACAGATACGCAGTATTTT. It encodes CASLRGGGASTDTQYF.

The chain joins TRBV5-1 to TRBJ1-4; D gene ambiguous. V lost 1 base and J lost 4, with 8 bases in between. The CDR3 runs 14 residues. CDR1 is SGHRS, CDR2 YFSETQ, per germline. The CDR3 loop is CASSLSGHNEKLFF. The CDR3 DNA reads as TGCGCCAGCAGCTTGTCAGGCCATAATGAAAAACTGTTTTTT. The full variable domain, in which reference TRBV5-1 and TRBJ1-4 provide the parts outside the CDR3, is KAGVTQTPRYLIKTRGQQVTLSCSPISGHRSVSWYQQTPGQGLQFLFEYFSETQRNKGNFPGRFSGRQFSNSRSEMNVSTLELGDSALYLCASSLSGHNEKLFFGSGTQLSVL.

This clone is a singleton in its sample. CDR3 protein: CASSSVGLEAFF. DNA for the CDR3: TGTGCCAGCAGCTCCGTGGGGCTTGAAGCTTTCTTT. This chain joins TRBV7-2 and TRBJ1-1; D is perhaps TRBD1 (5 bases). Germline-derived CDR1 and CDR2 are SGHTA and FQGNSA. The CDR3 spans 12 residues. With 4 bases removed from V and 7 bases from J, the gap between germline ends came to 10 bases.

In DNA, the CDR3 is TGTGCCAGCAGCCGTAGCGGGGTCGACGTCGAGCAGTACTTC. This translates into CASSRSGVDVEQYF. This chain links TRBV14 with TRBJ2-7; 8 positions agree with TRBD2. J gave up 6 bases and V 4 bases, and 8 bases lay outside the gene matches. This CDR3 is built from 14 residues. Germline V gene sequence: CDR1 SGHDN, CDR2 FVKESK.

The table lists this clone with a few counts. The chain recombines TRBV2 with TRBJ1-1, with no clear D. Trimming stripped 4 bases from V and 0 bases from J, with 9 bases between. The CDR3 totals 14 residues. Germline V lookup: CDR1 SNHLY, CDR2 FYNNEI. CDR3: CASSVARVNTEAFF. CDR3 DNA: TGTGCCAGCAGTGTGGCGCGGGTGAACACTGAAGCTTTCTTT.

The V gene is TRBV11-2, the J gene TRBJ2-3; D is tentatively TRBD1 or TRBD2 (5 bases each). The CDR3 consists of 12 residues. V was pared by 5 bases and J by 13 bases, with 16 bases between. CDR1 is SGHAT and CDR2 is FQNNGV in the germline V gene. The DNA for the CDR3 is TGTGCCAGCAGCCTGACCCGGGACCCGGAGTATTTT. Protein product: CASSLTRDPEYF.

V and J are TRBV7-9 and TRBJ1-2, with a tentative D call TRBD1 (5 bases). CDR1 is SEHNR and CDR2 is FQNEAQ in the germline V gene (reference sequence). This CDR3 is built from 12 residues. The ends were cut back, 4 bases at V and 4 bases at J, with 7 bases in the middle. CDR3 DNA: TGTGCCAGCAGCTGGGACGGCTATGGCTACACCTTC. Translated, it gives CASSWDGYGYTF.

The chain couples TRBV5-1 to TRBJ1-4; D gene unclear. The CDR3 totals 17 residues. CDR1 SGHRS and CDR2 YFSETQ come from the germline V gene. With 0 bases removed from V and 0 bases from J, the gap between germline ends came to 12 bases. This CDR3 reads CASSLAQGYPTNEKLFF. For the CDR3, the DNA is TGCGCCAGCAGCTTGGCCCAAGGGTACCCAACTAATGAAAAACTGTTTTTT.

The chain is built from TRBV7-9 and TRBJ1-1; D not certain. This CDR3 spans 15 amino acids. Germline V lookup: CDR1 SEHNR, CDR2 FQNEAQ (reference sequence). Trimming took off 1 base at V and 4 bases at J, with 13 bases between the two ends. CDR3 DNA: TGTGCCAGCAGCTTAGGTTCTGGTATCGGCACTGAAGCTTTCTTT. Translated: CASSLGSGIGTEAFF.

This chain links TRBV6-5 with TRBJ2-1, with unresolved D. The length of the CDR3 is 13 residues. V was trimmed by 7 bases and J by 9 bases, leaving 16 bases between them. CDR1 and CDR2 (germline): MNHEY, SVGAGI. The CDR3 spells CASTLQWGSEQFF. The CDR3 DNA is TGTGCCAGCACCTTACAATGGGGTTCTGAGCAGTTCTTC.

This chain connects TRBV6-5 to TRBJ1-1; D gene unclear. V dropped 2 bases and J dropped 1 base, with 8 bases sitting between them. Germline CDR1 MNHEY, CDR2 SVGAGI. The CDR3 loop spans 14 amino acids. The CDR3 DNA is TGTGCCAGCAGTTACGACGATAGGAACACTGAAGCTTTCTTT. Its translation: CASSYDDRNTEAFF.

The chain combines TRBV30 with TRBJ2-7; D not resolved. Trimming pared 7 bases from V and 0 bases from J, leaving 7 bases between. Germline V gene data show CDR1 as GTSNPN and CDR2 as SVGIG (reference sequence). The CDR3 runs 11 residues. The CDR3 DNA reads TGTGCCTCGAGCACCTCCTACGAGCAGTACTTC. This encodes CASSTSYEQYF.

The chain joins TRBV6-5 to TRBJ1-6; unclear D gene. Trimming removed 5 bases at V and 6 bases at J, with 14 bases between. The CDR3 contains 15 residues. Germline-derived CDR1 and CDR2 are MNHEY and SVGAGI. In DNA, the CDR3 is TGTGCCAGCAGTCAGCCCGGGAGCCGTAATTCACCCCTCCACTTT. Its translation: CASSQPGSRNSPLHF.

The chain has TRBV6-1 and TRBJ1-5; D may be TRBD1 (5 bases). V gave up 5 bases and J gave up 3 bases, with 11 bases separating them. Germline CDR1 MNHNS, CDR2 SASEGT. CDR3 length equals 14 residues. CDR3 in amino acids: CASSRVGANQPQHF. The CDR3 bases are TGTGCCAGCAGTCGAGTAGGGGCCAATCAGCCCCAGCATTTT.

The genes are TRBV18 and TRBJ1-1; D is unclear. The V end was cut by 3 bases, the J end by 5 bases, with 19 bases between. This CDR3 contains 16 residues. Looked up from germline, CDR1 is KGHSH and CDR2 is LQKENI. The CDR3 spells CASSPVPALTETEAFF. The DNA for the CDR3 is TGTGCCAGCTCACCCGTTCCGGCCCTCACAGAGACTGAAGCTTTCTTT.

The chain recombines TRBV5-1 with TRBJ1-2; possibly TRBD1 for D (5 bases). This CDR3 has 14 amino acids. Trimming removed 0 bases at V and 8 bases at J, with 14 bases between. Germline CDR1 reads SGHRS; CDR2 reads YFSETQ. The CDR3 sequence is CASSLGQGDGGYTF. The CDR3 DNA reads TGCGCCAGCAGCTTGGGTCAGGGCGACGGCGGCTACACCTTC.

The rearrangement links TRBV5-4 to TRBJ1-6; TRBD1 matches at 7 bases. The ends lost 3 bases at V and 8 bases at J; junction bases unmatched: 5. CDR3 length: 14 amino acids. Germline CDR1 is SGHNT and CDR2 is YYREEE (reference sequence). CDR3 nucleotides: TGTGCCAGCAGCTCGACAGGGCTCGATTCACCCCTCCACTTT. This codes for CASSSTGLDSPLHF.

This chain connects TRBV6-5 to TRBJ2-1; 10 bases align to TRBD1. The V gene's germline CDR1 is MNHEY and CDR2 SVGAGI. Trimming at V came to 5 bases and at J to 3 bases, leaving 4 bases not matched to a gene. The CDR3 spans 15 residues. CDR3 loop: CASSRGQGNYNEQFF. CDR3 DNA: TGTGCCAGCAGTAGGGGACAGGGGAACTACAATGAGCAGTTCTTC.

The V call is TRBV5-5, the J call TRBJ2-1; D possibly corresponds to TRBD1 (6 bases). CDR1 SGHKS and CDR2 YYEKEE come from the germline V gene (reference sequence). The V and J ends lost 5 bases and 6 bases respectively, with 15 bases between them. There are 14 residues in the CDR3. In nucleotides, the CDR3 is TGTGCCAGCAGACAGGGAATGGTTTTCAATGAGCAGTTCTTC. Protein: CASRQGMVFNEQFF.